This T cell receptor beta chain was observed in a study of shared clonotypes between healthy human individuals. Study-level background: Per donor, CD8 memory used one plate, CD8 naive used two, CD4 memory used three and CD4 naive used three. Findings and limits, study-wide: As a rule, naive subsets had a larger estimated richness than memory subsets. The diversity represented, both genetic and in exposure history, was limited by few donors.

This clone was detected only once. Its antigen is still unknown. The method was immunoSEQ multiplex PCR; TCRdb's version includes in-frame clones alone and lacks a portion of them. In the table there are roughly 2,000,000 clones, roughly 94% of which are singletons. Naive CD8 cells, CD45RO-negative and positively selected for CCR7, excluded terminally differentiated effector memory CD45RA+ cells. Germline V gives CDR1 LGHNA, CDR2 YSLEER. The CDR3 covers 16 residues. V lost 5 bases to trimming and J lost 4 bases, with 17 bases between them. The chain uses TRBV4-3 and TRBJ2-2, with D possibly being TRBD1 (6 bases). The sequenced material came from naive CD8+ T cells sorted from blood. This receptor was obtained from a man between 18 and 29 years old in good health. Here the CDR3 DNA reads TGCGCCAGCAGCTTGTTTGGGGGCGAAGGCACCGGGGAGCTGTTTTTT. This codes for CASSLFGGEGTGELFF.